This T cell receptor beta chain was documented in a study of regulatory T cells in long-lasting Graves disease. This clonotype appeared many times. Described time point: newly diagnosed GD, antithyroid drugs for less than 3 months. PBMCs provided the RNA from which the TCR library was made. It was an endocrinology department in Xi'an, China, that provided the patients. Building the TCR beta libraries relied on iRepertoire HTBI primers, and CDR3 regions underwent Arm-PCR. In the authors' workflow: Analysis of the samples identified around 64 TRBV and roughly 15 TRBJ segments. TCRdb re-called the multiplex PCR reads with MiXCR, one entry per CDR3 protein. Clone size and V and J calls follow TCRdb, not the original study. The repertoire has about 240,000 distinct CDR3 sequences, 20% to 25% of them found once; the top ten carry roughly 14%. The CDR3 length is 15 residues. Between the trimmed V and J ends, which lost 7 bases and 3 bases, there was a span of 15 bases. Germline V gene data show CDR1 as MNHNS and CDR2 as SASEGT.

The clonotype originates from a female donor with Graves disease. Sequenced here: peripheral blood mononuclear cells (PBMCs), sampled at new diagnosis, from a patient treated with antithyroid drugs. The V call is TRBV6-1, the J call TRBJ1-4; no firm D call. CDR3 residues: CASTPGRAPNEKLFF. CDR3 bases: TGTGCCAGCACCCCGGGGAGAGCCCCTAATGAAAAACTGTTTTTT.